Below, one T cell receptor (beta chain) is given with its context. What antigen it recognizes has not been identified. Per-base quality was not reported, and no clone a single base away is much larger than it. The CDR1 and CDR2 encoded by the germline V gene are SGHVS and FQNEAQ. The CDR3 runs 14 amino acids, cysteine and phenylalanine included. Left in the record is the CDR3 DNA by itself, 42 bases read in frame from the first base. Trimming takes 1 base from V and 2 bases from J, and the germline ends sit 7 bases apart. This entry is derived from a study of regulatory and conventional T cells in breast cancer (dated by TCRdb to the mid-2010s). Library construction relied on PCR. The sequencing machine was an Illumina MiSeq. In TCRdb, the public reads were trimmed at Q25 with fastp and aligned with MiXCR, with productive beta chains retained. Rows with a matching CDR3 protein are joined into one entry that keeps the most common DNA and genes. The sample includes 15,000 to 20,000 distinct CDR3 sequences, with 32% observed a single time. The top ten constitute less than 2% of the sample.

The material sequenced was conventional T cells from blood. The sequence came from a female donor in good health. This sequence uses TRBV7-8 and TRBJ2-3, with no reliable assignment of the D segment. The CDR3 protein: CASSLVSSTDTQYF. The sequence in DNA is TGTGCCAGCAGCTTAGTCTCATCCACAGATACGCAGTATTTT.